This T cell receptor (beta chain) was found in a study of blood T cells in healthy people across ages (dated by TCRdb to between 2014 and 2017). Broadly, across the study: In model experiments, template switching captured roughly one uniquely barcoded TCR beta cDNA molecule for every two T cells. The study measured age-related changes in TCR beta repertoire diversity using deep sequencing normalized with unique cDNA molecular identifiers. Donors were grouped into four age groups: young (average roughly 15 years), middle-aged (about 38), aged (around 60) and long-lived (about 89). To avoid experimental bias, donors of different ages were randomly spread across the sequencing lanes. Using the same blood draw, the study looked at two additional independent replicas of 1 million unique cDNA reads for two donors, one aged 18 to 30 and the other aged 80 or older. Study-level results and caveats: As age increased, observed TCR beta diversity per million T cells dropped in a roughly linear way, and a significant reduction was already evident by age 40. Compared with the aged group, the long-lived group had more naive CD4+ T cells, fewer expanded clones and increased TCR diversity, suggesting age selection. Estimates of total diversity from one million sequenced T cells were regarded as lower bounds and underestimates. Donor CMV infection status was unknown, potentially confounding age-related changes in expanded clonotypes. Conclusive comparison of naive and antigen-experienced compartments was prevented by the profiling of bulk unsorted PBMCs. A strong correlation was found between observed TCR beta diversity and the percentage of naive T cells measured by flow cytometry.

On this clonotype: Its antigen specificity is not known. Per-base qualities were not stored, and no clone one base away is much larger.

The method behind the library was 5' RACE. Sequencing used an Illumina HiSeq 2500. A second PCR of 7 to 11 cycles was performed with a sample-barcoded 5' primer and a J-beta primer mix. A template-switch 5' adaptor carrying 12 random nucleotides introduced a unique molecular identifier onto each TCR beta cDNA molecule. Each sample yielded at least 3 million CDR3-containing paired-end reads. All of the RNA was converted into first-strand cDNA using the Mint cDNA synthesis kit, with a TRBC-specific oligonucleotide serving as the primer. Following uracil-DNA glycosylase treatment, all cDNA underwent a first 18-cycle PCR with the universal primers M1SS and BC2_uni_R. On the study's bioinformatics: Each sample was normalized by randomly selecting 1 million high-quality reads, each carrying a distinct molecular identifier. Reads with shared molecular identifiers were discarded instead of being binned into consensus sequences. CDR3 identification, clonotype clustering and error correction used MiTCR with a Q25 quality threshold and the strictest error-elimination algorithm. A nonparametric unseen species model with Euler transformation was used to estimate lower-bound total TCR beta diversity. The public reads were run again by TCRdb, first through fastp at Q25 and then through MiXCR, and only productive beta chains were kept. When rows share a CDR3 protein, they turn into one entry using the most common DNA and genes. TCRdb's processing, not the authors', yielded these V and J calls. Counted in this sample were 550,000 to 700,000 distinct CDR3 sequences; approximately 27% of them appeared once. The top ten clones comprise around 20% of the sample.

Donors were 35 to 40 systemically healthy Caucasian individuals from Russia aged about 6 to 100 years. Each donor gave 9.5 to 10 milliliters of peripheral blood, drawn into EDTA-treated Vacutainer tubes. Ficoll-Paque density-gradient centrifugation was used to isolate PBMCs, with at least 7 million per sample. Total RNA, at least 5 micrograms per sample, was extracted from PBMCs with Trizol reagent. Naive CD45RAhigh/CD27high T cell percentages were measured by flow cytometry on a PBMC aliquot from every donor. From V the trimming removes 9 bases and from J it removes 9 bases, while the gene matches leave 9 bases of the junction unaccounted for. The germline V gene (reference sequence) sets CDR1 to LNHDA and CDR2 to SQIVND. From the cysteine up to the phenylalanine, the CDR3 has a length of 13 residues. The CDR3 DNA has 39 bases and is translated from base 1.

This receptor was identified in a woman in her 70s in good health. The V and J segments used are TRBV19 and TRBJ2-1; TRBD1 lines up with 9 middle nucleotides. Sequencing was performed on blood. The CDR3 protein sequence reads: CASRDRVVSEQFF. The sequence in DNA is TGTGCCAGCCGGGACAGGGTTGTTTCTGAGCAGTTCTTC.